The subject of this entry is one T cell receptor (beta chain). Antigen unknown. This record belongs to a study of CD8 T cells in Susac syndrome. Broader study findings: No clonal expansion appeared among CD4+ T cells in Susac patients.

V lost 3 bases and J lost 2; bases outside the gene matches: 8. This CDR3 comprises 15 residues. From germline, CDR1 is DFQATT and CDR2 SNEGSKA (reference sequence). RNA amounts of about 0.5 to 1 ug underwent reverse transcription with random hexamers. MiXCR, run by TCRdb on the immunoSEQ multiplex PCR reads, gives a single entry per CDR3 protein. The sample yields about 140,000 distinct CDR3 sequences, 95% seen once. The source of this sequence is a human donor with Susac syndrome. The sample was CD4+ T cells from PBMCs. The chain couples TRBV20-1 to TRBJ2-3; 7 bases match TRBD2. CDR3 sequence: CSARFASGVTDTQYF. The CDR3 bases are TGCAGTGCTAGGTTCGCCAGCGGGGTCACAGATACGCAGTATTTT.